Described below is a single T cell receptor (beta chain) sequence and its context. The antigen is not known. This sample was included in a study of T cell responses to AZD1222 COVID-19 vaccine. Study-wide results and caveats: Just a handful of AZD1222 recipients were seropositive at baseline.

Unmatched junction bases numbered 0, after V lost 0 bases and J lost 2 bases. In germline, CDR1 is PRHDT, CDR2 FYEKMQ (reference sequence). The length of the CDR3 is 14 residues. Clones were read by immunoSEQ multiplex PCR, and TCRdb kept only the in-frame ones, dropping some. The sample shows 200,000 or so clones, about nine tenths of them seen only once. This sequence was found in an adult in good health. The chain uses TRBV13 and TRBJ1-2; the match to TRBD1 covers 7 bases. The material sequenced was peripheral blood, taken on day 0 of MenACWY control vaccination. The CDR3 loop reads CASSLGTGNYGYTF. In nucleotides, the CDR3 is TGTGCCAGCAGCTTAGGGACAGGGAACTATGGCTACACCTTC.